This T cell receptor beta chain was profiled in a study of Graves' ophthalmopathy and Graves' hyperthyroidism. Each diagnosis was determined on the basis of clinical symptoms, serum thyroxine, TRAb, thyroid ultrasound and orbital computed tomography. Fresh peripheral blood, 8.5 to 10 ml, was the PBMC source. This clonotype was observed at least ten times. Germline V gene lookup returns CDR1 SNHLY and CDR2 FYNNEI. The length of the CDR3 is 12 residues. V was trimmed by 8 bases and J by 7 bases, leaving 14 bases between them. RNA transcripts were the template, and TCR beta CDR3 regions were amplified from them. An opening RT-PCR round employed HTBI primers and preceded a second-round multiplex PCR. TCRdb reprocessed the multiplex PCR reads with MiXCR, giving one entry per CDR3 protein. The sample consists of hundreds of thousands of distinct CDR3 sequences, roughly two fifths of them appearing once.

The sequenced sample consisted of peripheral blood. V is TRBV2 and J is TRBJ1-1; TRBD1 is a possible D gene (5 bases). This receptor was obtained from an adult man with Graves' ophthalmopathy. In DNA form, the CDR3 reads TGTGCCAGCTTGAGGACAACCTATGAAGCTTTCTTT. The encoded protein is CASLRTTYEAFF. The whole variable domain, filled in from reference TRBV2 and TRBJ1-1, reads EPEVTQTPSHQVTQMGQEVILRCVPISNHLYFYWYRQILGQKVEFLVSFYNNEISEKSEIFDDQFSVERPDGSNFTLKIRSTKLEDSAMYFCASLRTTYEAFFGQGTRLTVV.